This paragraph reports one T cell receptor beta chain. The antigen is undetermined. Clones were read by immunoSEQ multiplex PCR, and TCRdb kept only the in-frame ones, dropping some. The data show under 1,900,000 clones, 98% to 99% seen once. Splitting the CD4+ cells yielded a CD45RA+ naive subset and a CD45RA-negative memory subset. This sample stems from a study of shared clonotypes between healthy human individuals. Whole-study findings and limits: Sharing across a few donors was seen in about 5% of naive CD4 clonotypes.

V gave up 0 bases and J gave up 7 bases; unmatched junction bases: 4. The CDR3 runs to 14 residues. The V gene's germline CDR1 is GTSNPN and CDR2 SVGIG (reference sequence). This sequence originates from a man under 40 in good health. This chain links TRBV30 with TRBJ1-5; 9 bases agree with TRBD1. Sequences were obtained from naive CD4+ T cells sorted from blood. Subset noted: CD45RA+ positively selected. Here the CDR3 DNA reads TGTGCCTGGAGTGTTCGGACAGGGGAGCAGCCCCAGCATTTT. It encodes CAWSVRTGEQPQHF.